The clone carrying this TCR beta chain has only one observation. Its antigen is currently unknown. Molecular barcoding with unique molecular identifiers was used for the TCRbeta library. TCRdb re-analysed the PCR reads in MiXCR, keeping a single row per CDR3 protein. The sample lists 98,000 or so distinct CDR3 sequences, 23% occurring once. These data come from a study of T-cell reconstitution after alpha-beta-depleted transplantation in children. The CDR3 loop spans 16 amino acids. Germline V gene lookup returns CDR1 SGHNT and CDR2 YENEEA. Trimming pared 5 bases from V and 0 bases from J, leaving 13 bases between. General study results and limits: From newly produced T cells came most of the T-cell counts and diversity one year after transplant.

The sample was PBMCs, taken before TCRalphabeta/CD19-depleted stem cell transplant. The TCR sequence derives from a boy between 2 and 10 years old with acute lymphoblastic leukemia, due to receive a stem cell transplant. This rearrangement joins TRBV11-3 to TRBJ2-2; a weak D match, TRBD1 (6 bases). CDR3 sequence (DNA): TGTGCCAGCAGCCCAGGGGTGACTGCGAACACCGGGGAGCTGTTTTTT. Translating it yields CASSPGVTANTGELFF.